The rows below give T cell receptor beta chains drawn from one sample of a study of identical twins. Using its own MiXCR run on the 5' RACE reads, TCRdb lists one record per CDR3 protein. The sample lists about 700,000 distinct CDR3 sequences, roughly 8% seen once, with approximately 0.94% in the top ten. These data were also reused for a study on yellow fever vaccine responses in identical twins.

Material for sequencing was PBMCs. The receptors shown here come from a young woman in good health. Both conserved end residues are part of each CDR3. D genes are given only for firm matches. Where a row states a size, it is once, few, many or the class of an expanded clone; other rows omit it.

d_gene,j_gene,abundance,v_gene,CDR3nt,CDR3aa
-,TRBJ2-3,many,TRBV4-1,TGCGCCAGCAGCCAAGTTACAGTTAGCACAGATACGCAGTATTTT,CASSQVTVSTDTQYF
-,TRBJ2-7,-,TRBV7-2,TGTGCCAGCAGCCTGACAGCTGAATACTACGAGCAGTACTTC,CASSLTAEYYEQYF
-,TRBJ2-6,few,TRBV28,TGTGCCAGCAGTTTTACCCCAGGGGTAGGGGCCAACGTCCTGACTTTC,CASSFTPGVGANVLTF
-,TRBJ2-3,many,TRBV4-2,TGTGCCAGCAGCCAAGGAAAAGCGGTCCTTGGGGCAGATACGCAGTATTTT,CASSQGKAVLGADTQYF
-,TRBJ2-7,-,TRBV4-2,TGTGCCAGCAGCCAAGATCAGGACTCCTACGAGCAGTACTTC,CASSQDQDSYEQYF
-,TRBJ2-2,many,TRBV5-1,TGCGCCAGCAGCTTGTGGGCCAGCTGGGAGCTGTTTTTT,CASSLWASWELFF
-,TRBJ2-7,few,TRBV21-1,TGTGCCAGCAGCCCACACCGCTTCAAAGCGGGAAAGTTCTACGAGCAGTACTTC,CASSPHRFKAGKFYEQYF
-,TRBJ2-1,-,TRBV7-9,TGTGCCAGCAGCTTAGTTGTACTTAGCAATGAGCAGTTCTTC,CASSLVVLSNEQFF
TRBD2,TRBJ2-7,few,TRBV30,TGTGCCTGCCCGGGACTAGGCTCCTACGAGCAGTACTTC,CACPGLGSYEQYF
-,TRBJ2-7,few,TRBV30,TGTGCCTGGAGTCTCCCCTACGCGGACTCCAACCCCTACGAGCAGTACTTC,CAWSLPYADSNPYEQYF
-,TRBJ1-1,-,TRBV10-3,TGTGCCATCAGTGAGTCGGAAGGATACGAAGCTTTCTTT,CAISESEGYEAFF
TRBD2,TRBJ2-3,few,TRBV6-2/TRBV6-3,TGTGCCAGCAGTTACTCGAAGCCCCCCCGGCGGGAGAAGCGCACAGATACGCAGTATTTT,CASSYSKPPRREKRTDTQYF
TRBD1,TRBJ2-3,few,TRBV6-1,TGTGCCACTCAGACAGGGATTGAGAGACACACAGATACGCAGTATTTT,CATQTGIERHTDTQYF
TRBD1,TRBJ2-7,few,TRBV27,TGTGCCAGCAGAGGACAGACAGGGTTCGAGCAGTACTTC,CASRGQTGFEQYF
-,TRBJ2-1,few,TRBV28,TGTGCCAGCAGTTTGGTTCACGTTGTTGTCAATGAGCAGTTCTTC,CASSLVHVVVNEQFF
-,TRBJ2-3,many,TRBV7-9,TGTGCCAGCAGCTCTAGCGCAAGCACAGATACGCAGTATTTT,CASSSSASTDTQYF
-,TRBJ1-5,few,TRBV5-1,TGCGCCAGCAGCTTGGATGTGGGACCCAATCAGCCCCAGCATTTT,CASSLDVGPNQPQHF
-,TRBJ1-1,-,TRBV11-2,TGTGCCAGCAGCTTAGCCACGAACTCAGGGGCCGAAGCTTTCTTT,CASSLATNSGAEAFF
-,TRBJ2-5,many,TRBV20-1,TGCAGTGCTAGGACAGTGAAAGAGACCCAGTACTTC,CSARTVKETQYF
TRBD2,TRBJ2-5,-,TRBV29-1,TGCAGCGTTGAAGGGGCTAGCGGTTCCCACGCGGAGACCCAGTACTTC,CSVEGASGSHAETQYF
-,TRBJ1-4,-,TRBV7-9,TGTGCCAGCAGCGATCAAGCAACTAATGAAAAACTGTTTTTT,CASSDQATNEKLFF
-,TRBJ1-3,-,TRBV28,TGTGCCAGCAGTTTTCCCCAGGGGACTGGAAACACCATATATTTT,CASSFPQGTGNTIYF
-,TRBJ2-5,-,TRBV7-9,TGTGCCAGCAGCCCCTCTCTGACAGGTATCCAAGAGACCCAGTACTTC,CASSPSLTGIQETQYF
-,TRBJ2-7,many,TRBV25-1,TGTGCCAGCAGTGAACTAAGGGGTTTCTCCTACGAGCAGTACTTC,CASSELRGFSYEQYF
-,TRBJ1-1,many,TRBV5-6,TGTGCCAGCAGCATCCGCGGACCGGTGAACACTGAAGCTTTCTTT,CASSIRGPVNTEAFF
-,TRBJ2-5,few,TRBV7-2,TGTGCCAGCAGCGGACAGTCGGGGGCGACCCAGTACTTC,CASSGQSGATQYF
-,TRBJ2-7,-,TRBV5-4,TGTGCCAGCAGCTTGTCTACAGACTCCTACGAGCAGTACTTC,CASSLSTDSYEQYF
TRBD2,TRBJ2-1,-,TRBV7-9,TGTGCCAGCAGTCAGGGACGGTCTAGCGGGTACAATGAGCAGTTCTTC,CASSQGRSSGYNEQFF
-,TRBJ1-1,-,TRBV20-1,TGCAGTGCTACCCAGGGAGCGCGGACTGAAGCTTTCTTT,CSATQGARTEAFF
-,TRBJ2-3,few,TRBV12-3/TRBV12-4,TGTGCCAGCAGTTTAAGGTCCGGCGGGAAGTTAACAGATACGCAGTATTTT,CASSLRSGGKLTDTQYF
-,TRBJ1-3,-,TRBV29-1,TGCAGCGTTGCTAGATGGGCAGGCAGCTCTGGAAACACCATATATTTT,CSVARWAGSSGNTIYF
TRBD2,TRBJ2-3,-,TRBV10-2,TGCGCCAGCAGCATGGGACTAGTGTCGAAAGATACGCAGTATTTT,CASSMGLVSKDTQYF
-,TRBJ2-7,few,TRBV11-1,TGTGCCAGCAGCGGACGGCCGGGAACCTACGAGCAGTACTTC,CASSGRPGTYEQYF
-,TRBJ2-7,few,TRBV24-1,TGTGCCACCAGTGATTCACAACCGGGGCACTACGAGCAGTACTTC,CATSDSQPGHYEQYF
TRBD2,TRBJ2-5,many,TRBV9,TGTGCCAGCAGTTATTTTAGCGGGGGTTTAGAGACCCAGTACTTC,CASSYFSGGLETQYF
TRBD1,TRBJ1-5,many,TRBV5-5,TGTGCCAGCAGCCGGGACAGGGGGCTAGATCAGCCCCAGCATTTT,CASSRDRGLDQPQHF
-,TRBJ2-7,few,TRBV6-2/TRBV6-3,TGTGCCAGCAGTTCCAGACAGCGTTCATTCTACGAGCAGTACTTC,CASSSRQRSFYEQYF
-,TRBJ1-6,few,TRBV4-3,TGCGCCAGCAGCCAAGATAGAGCTTCACCCCTCCACTTT,CASSQDRASPLHF
TRBD1,TRBJ2-6,few,TRBV20-1,TGCAGTGCTAGAGGGACAGGGCTCTCTGGGGCCAACGTCCTGACTTTC,CSARGTGLSGANVLTF
TRBD2,TRBJ2-2,-,TRBV20-1,TGCAGTGCTAGAGTCGGTCGGGGACAGGGGACTAGCGGGGGCAACACCGGGGAGCTGTTTTTT,CSARVGRGQGTSGGNTGELFF
-,TRBJ2-1,few,TRBV20-1,TGCAGTGCTAGAACGAAGCGGGCCGATTACTACAATGAGCAGTTCTTC,CSARTKRADYYNEQFF
TRBD2,TRBJ2-7,many,TRBV9,TGTGCCAGCAGCGTAGAGACTAGCGGTGGCAACGAGCAGTACTTC,CASSVETSGGNEQYF
-,TRBJ1-6,few,TRBV6-2/TRBV6-3,TGTGCCAGCAGTTCCGGTACCCCGCAGGGACTCCACTTT,CASSSGTPQGLHF
TRBD1,TRBJ1-5,-,TRBV28,TGTGCCAGCAGGACGGGACAGGCCGTAAATCAGCCCCAGCATTTT,CASRTGQAVNQPQHF
-,TRBJ2-1,many,TRBV7-9,TGTGCCAGCAGCTTAGGTAGAATCAATGAGCAGTTCTTC,CASSLGRINEQFF
-,TRBJ2-7,-,TRBV20-1,TGCAGTGCTAGGCCGGCGAGCGCAATCTCCTACGAGCAGTACTTC,CSARPASAISYEQYF
TRBD1,TRBJ1-2,-,TRBV6-1,TGTGCCAGCAGCTGGGGGGACAGGCGAAGCTATGGCTACACCTTC,CASSWGDRRSYGYTF
TRBD1,TRBJ2-1,many,TRBV4-1,TGCGCCAGCAGCCCCTACTCCGGGACAGGGGACCATGAGCAGTTCTTC,CASSPYSGTGDHEQFF
-,TRBJ2-5,few,TRBV28,TGTGCCAGCAGTTTTAGCAGGGGCCAAGAGACCCAGTACTTC,CASSFSRGQETQYF
TRBD2,TRBJ2-1,-,TRBV6-2/TRBV6-3,TGTGCCAGCAGTCTCATTAGCGGGGGGGCGATGAGTGAGCAGTTCTTC,CASSLISGGAMSEQFF
-,TRBJ1-1,-,TRBV2,TGTGCCAGCATAAACGGAGGGTTGTGGGGAGCTTTCTTT,CASINGGLWGAFF